The present TCR beta chain was sequenced within a study of T cells in Graves' hyperthyroidism and ophthalmopathy. This clonotype was picked up a small number of times. This CDR3 is 18 amino acids long. V lost 5 bases to trimming and J lost 2 bases; unmatched junction nucleotides: 16. The germline V gene encodes CDR1 SEHNR and CDR2 FQNEAQ (reference sequence). Amplification targeted TCR beta CDR3 regions from RNA transcripts. TCR CDR3 underwent first-round RT-PCR with the HTBI primer set. TCRdb reprocessed the multiplex PCR reads with MiXCR, giving one entry per CDR3 protein. The sample includes about 700,000 distinct CDR3 sequences, around 15% seen only once; the top ten take about 9.4%.

V gene TRBV7-9 combines with J gene TRBJ2-7; 9 nucleotides line up with TRBD2. The sample consisted of blood. The receptor was isolated from a woman aged 18-29 years with Graves' hyperthyroidism. CDR3 DNA: TGTGCCAGCAGCCCCACGGGCCTGCGTAGCGGGAGCCCCTACGAGCAGTACTTC. Its protein is CASSPTGLRSGSPYEQYF. Using reference TRBV7-9 and TRBJ2-7 for the parts outside the CDR3, the full variable domain is DTGVSQNPRHKITKRGQNVTFRCDPISEHNRLYWYRQTLGQGPEFLTYFQNEAQLEKSRLLSDRFSAERPKGSFSTLEIQRTEQGDSAMYLCASSPTGLRSGSPYEQYFGPGTRLTVT.